These 11 T cell receptor beta chains came from one sample sequenced in a study of low-dose radiotherapy and immunotherapy resistance in tumors. Time point of the sample: after trial treatment. Described treatment: LDRT plus nivolumab, ipilimumab, low-dose cyclophosphamide and aspirin (RACIN trial). cDNA synthesis used a TRAV/TRBV-specific primer set for both chains. TCR amplification used roughly 20 PCR cycles, a constant-region primer and a V-primer adapter. TCRdb fed the reads into MiXCR, producing one record per CDR3 protein. The sample holds approximately 30,000 distinct CDR3 sequences, 49% seen once. The sequencing used PBMCs, collected after low-dose radiotherapy plus immunotherapy. These receptors all come from a male donor with gallbladder cancer.

This clonotype was observed a few times. The CDR3 DNA follows: TGTGCCAGCAGCGCCCGGGGGGGGAGTCGCGGGTACACAGATACGCAGTATTTT. Protein sequence: CASSARGGSRGYTDTQYF. The chain carries TRBV7-2 and TRBJ2-3; 8 bases line up with TRBD2. V dropped 5 bases and J dropped 2; count of bases not matched to a gene: 15. Germline V gives CDR1 SGHTA, CDR2 FQGNSA. The CDR3 is made up of 18 amino acids.

At least ten counts were recorded for this clonotype. The chain employs TRBV20-1 and TRBJ2-3, with a tentative D call TRBD2 (5 bases). There are 13 residues in the CDR3. Trimming cost V 5 bases and J 6 bases, with 15 bases left between them. The germline gives CDR1 DFQATT, CDR2 SNEGSKA (reference sequence). The CDR3 DNA reads as TGCAGTGCTTCTTTACTAGTCACCGATACGCAGTATTTT. Encoded protein: CSASLLVTDTQYF.

This clonotype was counted many times. The J gene is TRBJ2-7, the V gene TRBV18, with D hard to call. Trimming removed 5 bases from V and 1 base from J, with 6 bases in between. The germline gives CDR1 KGHSH, CDR2 LQKENI. The CDR3 is made up of 12 amino acids. CDR3 sequence: CASSDTSYEQYF. DNA of the CDR3: TGTGCCAGCTCAGACACTTCCTACGAGCAGTACTTC.

To note about this clonotype: A far larger clone lies a single base away; this is likely a read error. This sequence joins TRBV4-1 and TRBJ2-1, with D maybe TRBD2 (6 bases). Germline-derived CDR1 and CDR2 are MGHRA and YSYEKL. The CDR3 is made up of 17 amino acids. CDR3 sequence reads: CASSWVLRGGSYNEQFF. CDR3 nucleotides: TGTGCCAGCAGTTGGGTCCTGCGGGGCGGCTCCTACAATGAGCAGTTCTTC.

In its sample, this clonotype was seen a few times. The chain is built from TRBV4-2 and TRBJ2-7, with 9 positions matching TRBD2. Trimming at V came to 6 bases and at J to 0 bases, leaving 3 bases not matched to a gene. This CDR3 is built from 14 residues. CDR1 and CDR2 from the germline V gene are LGHNA and YNFKEQ. The CDR3 DNA is TGTGCCAGCAGGGTTAGCGGGGGCTCCTACGAGCAGTACTTC. Its translation is CASRVSGGSYEQYF.

This chain joins TRBV11-2 and TRBJ2-4; D uncertain. The CDR3 has 15 residues. Trimming pared 5 bases from V and 0 bases from J, leaving 11 bases between. Per germline, CDR1 SGHAT and CDR2 FQNNGV. The CDR3 DNA sequence: TGTGCCAGCAGCCCCCGACGGGTAGCCAAAAACATTCAGTACTTC. It is translated as CASSPRRVAKNIQYF.

CDR3 loop: CASSLEGTQGYTF. In nucleotides, the CDR3 is TGCGCCAGCAGCTTGGAGGGTACCCAAGGCTACACCTTC. The genes are TRBV5-1 and TRBJ1-2; D is ambiguous. This CDR3 region has 13 residues. Per germline, CDR1 SGHRS and CDR2 YFSETQ. Trimming took 0 bases from V and 8 from J, leaving 11 bases between them.

This chain connects TRBV13 to TRBJ2-5; 7 positions agree with TRBD2. This CDR3 is built from 15 residues. The V segment lost 6 bases and the J segment 3 bases; nucleotides outside the gene matches: 10. Germline CDR1 is PRHDT and CDR2 is FYEKMQ (reference sequence). CDR3 region: CASSGGLAAEETQYF. CDR3 DNA: TGTGCCAGCAGTGGTGGTCTAGCGGCAGAAGAGACCCAGTACTTC.

This chain uses TRBV9 with TRBJ2-3; D is undetermined. The length of the CDR3 is 13 residues. V gave up 3 bases and J gave up 8 bases, with 13 bases separating them. CDR1 and CDR2 from the germline V gene are SGDLS and YYNGEE. CDR3 in amino acids: CASSADQRATQYF. DNA of the CDR3: TGTGCCAGCAGCGCCGATCAAAGGGCTACGCAGTATTTT.

The chain has TRBV28 and TRBJ1-4; a possible D gene is TRBD1 (6 bases). The CDR3 runs to 12 residues. CDR1 MDHEN and CDR2 SYDVKM come from the germline V gene. Trimming pared 11 bases from V and 6 bases from J, leaving 13 bases between. The CDR3 DNA follows: TGTGCCGCCGGGGGGCGGGATGAAAAACTGTTTTTT. This translates into CAAGGRDEKLFF.

The genes are TRBV2 and TRBJ1-2; D is possibly TRBD1 (5 bases). The CDR3 extends over 14 amino acids. V was shortened by 6 bases and J by 7 bases, with 18 bases between the two germline ends. The germline V gene has CDR1 SNHLY and CDR2 FYNNEI. The chain's CDR3 is CASSAGLGDSGYTF. DNA of the CDR3: TGTGCCAGCAGCGCCGGGTTAGGGGATTCTGGCTACACCTTC.